This T cell receptor (beta chain) was documented in a study of T cells in Graves' hyperthyroidism and ophthalmopathy. Amplification yielded TCR beta CDR3 regions, with RNA transcripts as the source. HTBI primers drove first-round RT-PCR of the TCR CDR3. TCRdb processed the multiplex PCR reads anew with MiXCR; each CDR3 protein has one entry. The data hold about 400,000 distinct CDR3 sequences, with approximately 15% observed a single time. This clonotype was picked up many times. Its antigen is not known. The germline gives CDR1 SGHRS, CDR2 YFSETQ. This CDR3 comprises 14 residues. The V and J ends lost 4 bases and 5 bases, in that order; junction bases with no gene match: 8. Findings and caveats of the study: The model foresaw ophthalmopathy a median roughly 6 months prior to onset.

When ophthalmopathy did not progress within 18 months, Graves' hyperthyroidism was considered stable. The V gene is TRBV5-1, the J gene TRBJ1-2; 7 bases match TRBD1. This receptor was identified in a woman under 30 with Graves' hyperthyroidism. The specimen was blood. Here the CDR3 DNA reads TGCGCCAGCAGCCCCGGACAGGAAGTATATGGCTACACCTTC. Its protein is CASSPGQEVYGYTF.